The clone carrying this T cell receptor (beta chain) has just one count. The record originates from a study of blood T cell repertoires in COVID-19. Study background: Donors in the United States, Italy and Spain gave samples during acute or convalescent COVID-19.

In the source study's methods: Estimates of nucleated cell counts were drawn from the amplification of reference gene primers. Repertoires were generated with immunoSEQ multiplex PCR, while TCRdb's copy carries only in-frame clones and drops some. V, J and clone size reflect that table, while D and trimming were determined from the DNA. The repertoire holds fewer than 450,000 clones, with about 90% as singletons. The CDR3 consists of 13 residues. Trimming stripped 9 bases from V and 2 bases from J, with 13 bases between. CDR1 MNHEY and CDR2 SVGAGI come from the germline V gene. Material: peripheral blood. The genes are TRBV6-5 and TRBJ1-2; D is possibly TRBD1 (6 bases). This TCR came from a woman between 65 and 79 years old with COVID-19, enrolled during active disease. The CDR3 loop is CASLRTDNYGYTF. Here the CDR3 DNA reads TGTGCCAGTCTTAGGACAGACAACTATGGCTACACCTTC.